These T cell receptor beta chains were read from a single sample in a study of T-cell memory formation after mild COVID-19. A single record per CDR3 protein comes from TCRdb applying MiXCR to the 5' RACE reads. The sample has a few hundred thousand distinct CDR3 sequences, 15% to 20% seen once. Specimen: PBMCs or a T cell subset sorted from them (not recorded which). The receptors derive from a man between 18 and 29 years old who had mild COVID-19 (a few samples of this study predate the infection). Cell type and time point are not known. Both conserved end residues are trimmed from each CDR3. Not every row has a clone size; where given, it reads once, few, many or a size class.

v_call	clone_size	j_call	cdr3_aa
TRBV11-2	few	TRBJ2-5	ASSLGAAQETQY
TRBV6-2/TRBV6-3	few	TRBJ2-7	ASSYNLGQVSYEQY
TRBV5-1	few	TRBJ2-2	ASSSGQGMNTGELF
TRBV6-5	few	TRBJ2-7	ASSPQGVPYEQY
TRBV28	NA	TRBJ2-5	ASSIAGGRQETQY
TRBV7-9	NA	TRBJ2-5	ASGPQETQY
TRBV7-9	many	TRBJ2-5	ASSQGRGGGETQY
TRBV7-2	many	TRBJ1-2	ASSLRGPGQAEGYT
TRBV20-1	NA	TRBJ2-7	SARPGLASHEQY
TRBV5-1	NA	TRBJ2-7	ASGRGTAAYEQY
TRBV9	few	TRBJ2-3	ASSRGTSGTSDTQY
TRBV10-2	few	TRBJ2-2	ASSNPGTGGENTGELF
TRBV24-1	NA	TRBJ1-1	ATSDGGTGDTEAF
TRBV4-3	NA	TRBJ1-1	ASSQDPSTRGQNTEAF
TRBV19	NA	TRBJ2-1	ASKKGPYEQF
TRBV12-3/TRBV12-4	once	TRBJ1-1	ASTLGGMNTEAF
TRBV5-1	NA	TRBJ2-5	ASSPDPRETQY
TRBV7-9	many	TRBJ1-2	ASSLGVLVGYGYT
TRBV12-3/TRBV12-4	many	TRBJ2-5	ASSEPGGTQY
TRBV7-6	few	TRBJ2-2	ASSFRDTNTGELF
TRBV7-8	NA	TRBJ2-2	ASSLYRGNTGELF
TRBV12-3/TRBV12-4	NA	TRBJ1-3	ASSPYSGNTIY
TRBV9	NA	TRBJ2-3	ASSEGTSGGATDTQY
TRBV6-6	NA	TRBJ1-6	ASDRGPNSPLH
TRBV3-1	NA	TRBJ2-7	ASSPRTAIWEQY
TRBV7-2	many	TRBJ1-5	ASSWTGDQPQH
TRBV18	many	TRBJ1-1	ASSPIFRASNTEAF
TRBV10-1	few	TRBJ2-3	ASSESLGSTDTQY
TRBV5-1	few	TRBJ1-6	ASSLAGRGSPLH
TRBV7-3	NA	TRBJ2-1	ASSSTTRPGSYNEQF
TRBV6-5	NA	TRBJ1-6	ASSYSKGGRGDSPLH
TRBV2	NA	TRBJ2-2	ASSPTLGELF
TRBV10-3	few	TRBJ1-6	AISESVPGVSSPLH
TRBV14	NA	TRBJ2-7	ASSQAGIWTYEQY
TRBV3-1	many	TRBJ1-1	ASSQVASNTEAF
TRBV12-3/TRBV12-4	NA	TRBJ1-2	ASSLRDYGYT
TRBV29-1	many	TRBJ1-2	SVDRQDDVHYGYT
TRBV7-2	NA	TRBJ1-1	ASSLDPGKNTEAF
TRBV21-1	few	TRBJ2-3	ASRVIPLRDTQY
TRBV29-1	NA	TRBJ2-1	SLETLGVQF
TRBV11-2	NA	TRBJ2-1	ASSPSTDNEQF
TRBV27	many	TRBJ1-1	AVFGRGKTEAF
TRBV7-8	NA	TRBJ2-5	ASSLVAWGGRETQY
TRBV6-5	once	TRBJ2-4	ASSTGTGSNIQY
TRBV3-1	few	TRBJ2-1	ASSHRDPYNEQF
TRBV27	NA	TRBJ2-3	ASSLSTWAGALSTDTQY
TRBV6-6	NA	TRBJ2-2	ASSPDRRWNTGELF
TRBV2	NA	TRBJ1-1	ASRFTTNTEAF
TRBV5-5	NA	TRBJ2-5	ASSLRVQGTQY
TRBV27	few	TRBJ2-5	ASGLGETQY
TRBV20-1	many	TRBJ1-1	SATQWASQTMNTEAF
TRBV7-9	few	TRBJ2-7	ASSKPPGQGDEQY
TRBV4-2	NA	TRBJ2-7	ASSQDYGSVLAVYEQY
TRBV6-2/TRBV6-3	few	TRBJ1-3	ASSFRRSPRNTIY
TRBV10-3	NA	TRBJ2-3	AISQGGTDTQY
TRBV7-9	NA	TRBJ1-1	ASSLEDSTEAF
TRBV7-2	few	TRBJ2-5	ASSRARQGLAWETQY